Listed here are 23 T cell receptor beta chains from one sample, sequenced in a study of T cells after yellow fever vaccination. One entry per CDR3 protein, called by TCRdb with MiXCR from the 5' RACE reads. The table lists some 350,000 distinct CDR3 sequences, over 3.5% of them singletons. Source: PBMCs, taken 5 days after the yellow fever booster vaccination. Receptors originate from a man aged 18 to 35 who received the YFV17D yellow fever vaccine.

The V gene is TRBV20-1, the J gene TRBJ2-5; D gene ambiguous. This CDR3 is 12 amino acids long. V was pared by 0 bases and J by 4 bases, with 6 bases between. Germline-derived CDR1 and CDR2 are DFQATT and SNEGSKA (reference sequence). CDR3: CSARDSRETQYF. The CDR3 DNA reads as TGCAGTGCTAGAGATAGTCGAGAGACCCAGTACTTC.

This chain connects TRBV27 to TRBJ1-5; the D is unclear. In germline, CDR1 is MNHEY, CDR2 SMNVEV (reference sequence). Trimming took off 5 bases at V and 0 bases at J, with 11 bases between the two ends. CDR3 size: 15 residues. The CDR3 DNA reads as TGTGCCAGCAGTCATACCGCTCATAGCAATCAGCCCCAGCATTTT. This codes for CASSHTAHSNQPQHF.

The chain employs TRBV28 and TRBJ2-3; D possibly uses TRBD1 or TRBD2 (6 bases each). Germline V gene sequence: CDR1 MDHEN, CDR2 SYDVKM. The CDR3 has 19 residues. V lost 3 bases, J lost 0 bases, and 22 bases lay in between. CDR3 sequence reads: CASSFSYSGGTPSTDTQYF. The DNA of the CDR3 is TGTGCCAGCAGTTTCTCCTATAGTGGGGGGACACCGAGCACAGATACGCAGTATTTT. The complete variable domain, with remaining parts taken from reference TRBV28 and TRBJ2-3, reads DVKVTQSSRYLVKRTGEKVFLECVQDMDHENMFWYRQDPGLGLRLIYFSYDVKMKEKGDIPEGYSVSREKKERFSLILESASTNQTSMYLCASSFSYSGGTPSTDTQYFGPGTRLTVL.

This clonotype was picked up many times. The J gene is TRBJ1-2, the V gene TRBV6-2 or TRBV6-3; the D gene is possibly TRBD1 (5 bases). The germline gives CDR1 MNHEY, CDR2 SVGEGT. Trimming left V 7 bases short and J 5 bases short, with 14 bases between. The CDR3 totals 13 residues. The DNA for the CDR3 is TGTGCCAGCAACCCCGACAGTCGGTATGGCTACACCTTC. Translation gives CASNPDSRYGYTF.

This clonotype was counted between two and nine times. The chain combines TRBV6-5 with TRBJ2-1, with D hard to call. The CDR3 spans 18 residues. V lost 3 bases and J 7 bases, leaving 25 bases between the germline ends. Per germline, CDR1 MNHEY and CDR2 SVGAGI. The CDR3 reads CASSYSTPGSYLGNEQFF. The CDR3 DNA is TGTGCCAGCAGTTATTCCACGCCCGGGTCTTACCTGGGGAATGAGCAGTTCTTC.

This clonotype was seen more than once but under ten times. The J gene is TRBJ1-1, the V gene TRBV4-1; possible D gene TRBD1, 6 bases. Germline V CDR1 and CDR2: MGHRA, YSYEKL. The CDR3 totals 16 residues. Trimming cost V 3 bases and J 6 bases, with 20 bases left between them. The CDR3 region has the DNA TGCGCCAGCAGCCAGAGGGGGACCGCAGGGTTTGCTGAAGCTTTCTTT. Translating it yields CASSQRGTAGFAEAFF.

The sample holds many counts of this clonotype. The chain couples TRBV6-5 to TRBJ2-3; D is ambiguous. CDR1 MNHEY and CDR2 SVGAGI come from the germline V gene. V was trimmed by 4 bases and J by 5 bases, leaving 10 bases between them. The CDR3 runs 13 residues. This CDR3 is CASSSKERDTQYF. As DNA, the CDR3 is TGTGCCAGCAGTTCTAAGGAAAGAGATACGCAGTATTTT.

The chain couples TRBV20-1 to TRBJ1-5; 8 nucleotides line up with TRBD1. Germline CDR1 reads DFQATT; CDR2 reads SNEGSKA (reference sequence). This CDR3 comprises 14 residues. Trimming cost V 5 bases and J 7 bases; bases outside gene matches: 10. The CDR3 loop reads CSAYPTGGDQPQHF. As DNA, the CDR3 is TGCAGTGCTTATCCTACAGGGGGGGACCAGCCCCAGCATTTT.

The rearrangement links TRBV3-1 to TRBJ2-4; D remains unclear. V lost 1 base to trimming and J lost 0 bases, with 7 bases between them. Germline values: CDR1 LGHDT, CDR2 YNNKEL (reference sequence). This CDR3 is built from 15 residues. CDR3 coding DNA: TGTGCCAGCAGCCAAGCGGTGGTAGCCAAAAACATTCAGTACTTC. It encodes CASSQAVVAKNIQYF. The complete variable domain, with remaining parts taken from reference TRBV3-1 and TRBJ2-4, reads DTAVSQTPKYLVTQMGNDKSIKCEQNLGHDTMYWYKQDSKKFLKIMFSYNNKELIINETVPNRFSPKSPDKAHLNLHINSLELGDSAVYFCASSQAVVAKNIQYFGAGTRLSVL.

This sequence joins TRBV15 and TRBJ2-7; tentatively, D is TRBD2 (6 bases). CDR1 LNHNV and CDR2 YYDKDF come from the germline V gene (reference sequence). Trimming stripped 5 bases from V and 4 bases from J, with 18 bases between. The CDR3 covers 15 residues. CDR3 protein: CATSRTRGGRYEQYV. The CDR3 nucleotides read TGTGCCACCAGCCGGACCCGCGGAGGGAGATACGAGCAGTACGTC.

This clonotype was seen ten or more times. The gene calls are TRBV7-2 and TRBJ2-2; 7 positions match TRBD2. V trimming: 7 bases; J trimming: 5 bases; junction bases outside the gene matches: 13. Germline CDR1 SGHTA, CDR2 FQGNSA. There are 16 residues in the CDR3. DNA for the CDR3: TGTGCCAGCACCCTGGGAGGCGGGGGAGGGACCGGGGAGCTGTTTTTT. Translated: CASTLGGGGGTGELFF.

This clonotype was observed a handful of times. The rearrangement links TRBV4-3 to TRBJ1-2; D not resolved. The ends were cut back, 2 bases at V and 3 bases at J, with 10 bases in the middle. Germline V gene data show CDR1 as LGHNA and CDR2 as YSLEER. CDR3 length equals 14 residues. As DNA, the CDR3 is TGCGCCAGCAGCCAAAAAGACGGACACTATGGCTACACCTTC. Protein: CASSQKDGHYGYTF.

This chain links TRBV27 with TRBJ1-1, with D hard to call. V lost 0 bases to trimming and J lost 4 bases, with 12 bases between them. Germline loops: CDR1 MNHEY, CDR2 SMNVEV (reference sequence). This CDR3 has 15 amino acids. The CDR3, as DNA: TGTGCCAGCAGTTTATCTTGGACGGCGGGCACTGAAGCTTTCTTT. Protein sequence: CASSLSWTAGTEAFF.

The chain is built from TRBV29-1 and TRBJ2-3, with 7 bases aligning to TRBD1. CDR1 is SQVTM, CDR2 ANQGSEA, per germline. With 6 bases clipped from V and 4 bases from J, the junction kept 13 bases outside the gene matches. The CDR3 sequence is 15 residues long. DNA of the CDR3: TGCAGCGTAGGGGGCGCGACGCTTGGCCCAGATACGCAGTATTTT. Encoded protein: CSVGGATLGPDTQYF.

This clonotype was seen a few times. This chain connects TRBV12-3 or TRBV12-4 to TRBJ2-2, with D unclear. The CDR3 loop spans 14 amino acids. V gave up 5 bases and J gave up 4 bases, with 11 bases separating them. The CDR3 loop is CASSPGISTGELFF. The CDR3 region has the DNA TGTGCCAGCAGTCCGGGTATCAGCACCGGGGAGCTGTTTTTT.

This clonotype was seen many times. The gene calls are TRBV5-1 and TRBJ2-5; 8 nucleotides align to TRBD1. The CDR3 is 13 residues long. The ends lost 4 bases at V and 5 bases at J; junction bases unmatched: 4. Germline V lookup: CDR1 SGHRS, CDR2 YFSETQ. This chain's CDR3 is CASSPDRVETQYF. CDR3 coding DNA: TGCGCCAGCAGCCCGGACAGGGTGGAGACCCAGTACTTC.

This clonotype was detected ten times or more. This sequence joins TRBV12-3 or TRBV12-4 and TRBJ2-1; D is undetermined. The CDR3 sequence is 14 residues long. V gave up 1 base and J gave up 9 bases, with 13 bases separating them. The CDR3: CASSLGLMESEQFF. The CDR3 DNA reads as TGTGCCAGCAGTTTAGGACTGATGGAAAGTGAGCAGTTCTTC.

This clonotype was counted between two and nine times. The chain joins TRBV5-1 to TRBJ1-5; 8 nucleotides match TRBD1. Germline assignment: CDR1 SGHRS and CDR2 YFSETQ. This CDR3 contains 15 residues. V lost 3 bases and J lost 4; bases outside the gene matches: 6. The CDR3 nucleotides are TGCGCCAGCAGCTCTTCAGGGGGCAGGAATCAGCCCCAGCATTTT. Its translation is CASSSSGGRNQPQHF. The whole variable domain, remainder taken from reference TRBV5-1 and TRBJ1-5, is KAGVTQTPRYLIKTRGQQVTLSCSPISGHRSVSWYQQTPGQGLQFLFEYFSETQRNKGNFPGRFSGRQFSNSRSEMNVSTLELGDSALYLCASSSSGGRNQPQHFGDGTRLSIL.

This chain connects TRBV20-1 to TRBJ2-1; D is possibly TRBD1 (5 bases). Deletions cut 6 bases from V and 8 bases from J, with 14 bases between. Germline loops: CDR1 DFQATT, CDR2 SNEGSKA (reference sequence). This CDR3 spans 12 amino acids. The CDR3 spells CSAPTLQDEQFF. For the CDR3, the DNA is TGCAGTGCCCCGACATTACAGGATGAGCAGTTCTTC.

This clonotype occurred a few times. The chain has TRBV4-1 and TRBJ2-7; D uncertain. This CDR3 is built from 15 residues. Trimming left V 3 bases short and J 7 bases short, with 19 bases between. CDR1 is MGHRA and CDR2 is YSYEKL in the germline V gene. CDR3 in DNA: TGCGCCAGCAGCCACCCTTCCGAAGGGAAGTATGAGCAGTACTTC. It codes for CASSHPSEGKYEQYF.

This clonotype was observed many times. J is TRBJ2-1 and V is TRBV11-2; TRBD2 aligns across 9 bases. Trimming took 7 bases from V and 3 from J; bases not matched to a gene: 4. From germline, CDR1 is SGHAT and CDR2 FQNNGV. The CDR3 length is 14 residues. This CDR3 is CASNLAGNYNEQFF. CDR3 nucleotides: TGTGCCAGCAACCTAGCGGGGAACTACAATGAGCAGTTCTTC.

In this sample, this clonotype turned up a few times. The V call is TRBV7-9, the J call TRBJ1-5; D possibly corresponds to TRBD1 (6 bases). V was trimmed by 5 bases and J by 7 bases, leaving 18 bases between them. Germline V gene data show CDR1 as SEHNR and CDR2 as FQNEAQ (reference sequence). The CDR3 extends over 15 amino acids. CDR3 nucleotide sequence: TGTGCCAGCAGCGCGCCGGGCCCAGGGGTACAGCCCCAGCATTTT. It encodes CASSAPGPGVQPQHF.

This clonotype has only a few counts. This sequence joins TRBV6-5 and TRBJ1-5; 10 nucleotides align to TRBD1. The germline CDR1 and CDR2 sequences are MNHEY and SVGAGI. This CDR3 has 17 amino acids. With 6 bases clipped from V and 0 bases from J, the junction kept 8 bases outside the gene matches. The DNA for the CDR3 is TGTGCCAGCAGGGCCGGGACAGGGGCATATAGCAATCAGCCCCAGCATTTT. Translation: CASRAGTGAYSNQPQHF.